The 28 T cell receptor beta chains presented below share a single source sample, sequenced in a study of PD-L1 blockade in urothelial cancer. TCRdb's table, derived via immunoSEQ multiplex PCR, lists solely in-frame clones and lacks some. The sample includes around 56,000 clones, more than 70% seen only once; the top ten take roughly 2.8%. The sample was PBMCs, taken around atezolizumab (anti-PD-L1) treatment. All receptors come from a man aged 50 to 60 with urothelial cancer.

The chain is built from TRBV28 and TRBJ2-5; D is perhaps TRBD2 (6 bases). Looked up from germline, CDR1 is MDHEN and CDR2 is SYDVKM. The CDR3 extends over 15 amino acids. V was cut by 5 bases and J by 5 bases, with 18 bases left in between. CDR3 nucleotides: TGTGCCAGCAGTCCGACCTCTAGCGTCCCGGAGACCCAGTACTTC. Translating gives CASSPTSSVPETQYF.

In DNA form, the CDR3 reads TGTGCCAGCAGCCCCCGGGTAGCGGGAAACGGGTTTGGCAAAAACATTCAGTACTTC. Translating gives CASSPRVAGNGFGKNIQYF. J is TRBJ2-4 and V is TRBV5-6; TRBD2 matches at 8 bases. V shed 4 bases and J 3 bases; nucleotides not matched to a gene: 18. The CDR3 covers 19 residues. Germline values: CDR1 SGHDT, CDR2 YYEEEE.

This sequence joins TRBV7-2 and TRBJ1-3, with TRBD1 identical over 9 bases. With 5 bases clipped from V and 7 bases from J, the junction kept 12 bases outside the gene matches. This CDR3 comprises 16 residues. The V gene's germline CDR1 is SGHTA and CDR2 FQGNSA. The CDR3 loop reads CASSPQPGQGSNTIYF. The CDR3 DNA is TGTGCCAGCAGCCCCCAACCGGGACAGGGTAGTAACACCATATATTTT.

The chain joins TRBV7-9 to TRBJ2-1; tentative D call: TRBD1 (6 bases). Looked up from germline, CDR1 is SEHNR and CDR2 is FQNEAQ (reference sequence). V lost 3 bases to trimming and J lost 3 bases, with 21 bases between them. The CDR3 extends over 18 amino acids. This CDR3 is CASSFPRDTRLGYNEQFF. The CDR3 nucleotides are TGTGCCAGCAGCTTTCCTCGGGACACCCGCTTGGGCTACAATGAGCAGTTCTTC.

This clone was seen a few times. The chain combines TRBV5-5 with TRBJ2-7; 7 nucleotides align to TRBD1. V shed 0 bases, J shed 0 bases, and the junction held 3 bases outside the gene matches. There are 15 residues in the CDR3. Germline V lookup: CDR1 SGHKS, CDR2 YYEKEE (reference sequence). CDR3 nucleotide sequence: TGTGCCAGCAGCTTGGGGACAGGAAGCTCCTACGAGCAGTACTTC. It specifies CASSLGTGSSYEQYF.

This chain uses TRBV6-5 with TRBJ2-7; 8 bases map to TRBD2. V lost 4 bases and J lost 1; bases outside the gene matches: 6. Germline CDR1 reads MNHEY; CDR2 reads SVGAGI. This CDR3 has 15 amino acids. CDR3 sequence: CASSSAGVFSYEQYF. CDR3 nucleotides: TGTGCCAGCAGTTCAGCGGGAGTTTTTTCCTACGAGCAGTACTTC.

This sequence joins TRBV5-1 and TRBJ2-7, with 11 bases aligning to TRBD2. The CDR3 extends over 19 amino acids. Germline loops: CDR1 SGHRS, CDR2 YFSETQ. Trimming cost V 2 bases and J 2 bases; bases outside gene matches: 15. The CDR3 loop is CASSLIPGLAASAAYEQYF. DNA of the CDR3: TGCGCCAGCAGCTTAATCCCGGGACTAGCGGCCTCGGCGGCCTACGAGCAGTACTTC.

This clone has more than one count but fewer than ten. The chain couples TRBV28 to TRBJ1-4, with D maybe TRBD1 (6 bases). This CDR3 has 15 residues. Trimming removed 6 bases at V and 5 bases at J, with 16 bases between. Per the germline V gene, CDR1 is MDHEN and CDR2 is SYDVKM. This chain's CDR3 is CASRAGGGPNEKLFF. The CDR3 nucleotides read TGTGCCAGCAGGGCGGGGGGGGGCCCGAATGAAAAACTGTTTTTT.

V usage is TRBV15 and J usage is TRBJ2-7; 14 nucleotides align to TRBD2. CDR3 size: 15 residues. After removal of 5 bases from V and 6 bases from J, the junction contained 6 bases not matched to a gene. CDR1 and CDR2 from the germline V gene are LNHNV and YYDKDF (reference sequence). The CDR3 loop reads CATSGGTSGSAEQYF. In DNA form, the CDR3 reads TGTGCCACCAGCGGAGGGACTAGCGGGAGTGCCGAGCAGTACTTC.

The chain is built from TRBV27 and TRBJ1-1; possible D gene TRBD1, 5 bases. V was clipped by 3 bases and J by 3 bases, with 11 bases between them. CDR3 length equals 14 residues. Germline lookup yields CDR1 MNHEY and CDR2 SMNVEV (reference sequence). CDR3 sequence reads: CASSLIDRDTEAFF. The CDR3, as DNA: TGTGCCAGCAGTTTGATCGACAGAGACACTGAAGCTTTCTTT.

The rearrangement joins TRBV10-3 to TRBJ1-1; no clear D gene. Germline CDR1 and CDR2: ENHRY and SYGVKD. This CDR3 contains 14 residues. Trimming cost V 4 bases and J 4 bases, with 13 bases left between them. The CDR3 DNA follows: TGTGCCATCAGTGTATCGGGCCGGGGCACTGAAGCTTTCTTT. It codes for CAISVSGRGTEAFF.

The V gene is TRBV4-1, the J gene TRBJ1-2; 9 bases agree with TRBD1. The CDR3 covers 15 residues. Germline-derived CDR1 and CDR2 are MGHRA and YSYEKL. After removal of 1 base from V and 6 bases from J, the junction contained 6 bases not matched to a gene. The CDR3 is CASSQVWDREHGYTF. The CDR3 nucleotides read TGCGCCAGCAGCCAAGTCTGGGACAGGGAACATGGCTACACCTTC.

The J gene is TRBJ2-1, the V gene TRBV28; 11 nucleotides align to TRBD2. Trimming at V came to 1 base and at J to 12 bases, leaving 8 bases not matched to a gene. The CDR3 runs 15 residues. Germline V lookup: CDR1 MDHEN, CDR2 SYDVKM. The CDR3 protein is CASSLFGLAGGRQFF. The CDR3, as DNA: TGTGCCAGCAGTTTATTTGGGTTAGCGGGAGGGAGGCAGTTCTTC.

The rearrangement uses TRBV6-6 and TRBJ1-2; 7 bases are shared with TRBD1. Germline trimming cut 5 bases from V and 2 bases from J; bases unmatched to any gene: 5. This CDR3 has 14 residues. Germline lookup yields CDR1 MNHNY and CDR2 SVGAGI (reference sequence). This chain's CDR3 is CASSHLQGNYGYTF. The CDR3 DNA is TGTGCCAGCAGTCACTTACAGGGGAACTATGGCTACACCTTC.

This clone was seen only a few times. The V gene is TRBV7-6, the J gene TRBJ2-7; D remains ambiguous. V lost 5 bases, J lost 2 bases, and 7 bases lay in between. The CDR3 totals 12 residues. Germline V CDR1 and CDR2: SGHVS, FNYEAQ. CDR3 sequence: CASSPTAYEQYF. The CDR3 coding sequence is TGTGCCAGCAGCCCTACAGCCTACGAGCAGTACTTC. The whole variable domain, filled in from reference TRBV7-6 and TRBJ2-7, reads GAGVSQSPRYKVTKRGQDVALRCDPISGHVSLYWYRQALGQGPEFLTYFNYEAQQDKSGLPNDRFSAERPEGSISTLTIQRTEQRDSAMYRCASSPTAYEQYFGPGTRLTVT.

This chain links TRBV20-1 with TRBJ1-1; a weak D match, TRBD1 (5 bases). The CDR3 is 11 amino acids. CDR1 DFQATT and CDR2 SNEGSKA come from the germline V gene (reference sequence). The V and J ends lost 6 bases and 11 bases respectively, with 16 bases between them. The CDR3 sequence is CSANSGVEAFF. In nucleotides, the CDR3 is TGCAGTGCAAACTCGGGGGTTGAGGCTTTCTTT.

This clone is medium-sized in the sample. CDR3 loop: CASSRDRLYGYTF. CDR3 nucleotides: TGTGCCAGCAGTAGGGACAGGCTCTATGGCTACACCTTC. This rearrangement joins TRBV2 to TRBJ1-2, with TRBD1 identical over 8 bases. Looked up from germline, CDR1 is SNHLY and CDR2 is FYNNEI. Trimming removed 5 bases from V and 4 bases from J; junction bases left unmatched: 3. The CDR3 covers 13 residues.

This clone was counted once. This chain connects TRBV5-1 to TRBJ2-5; D is possibly TRBD2 (5 bases). The germline V gene has CDR1 SGHRS and CDR2 YFSETQ. Trimming pared 0 bases from V and 2 bases from J, leaving 5 bases between. The CDR3 has 13 residues. For the CDR3, the DNA is TGCGCCAGCAGCTTGGGAGGGCAAGAGACCCAGTACTTC. Encoded protein: CASSLGGQETQYF.

This clone was counted once. V and J are TRBV9 and TRBJ2-1, with D possibly matching TRBD2 (6 bases). CDR1 and CDR2 from the germline V gene are SGDLS and YYNGEE. The V end lost 0 bases, the J end lost 2 bases, and 9 bases lay between the germline ends. CDR3 length: 15 amino acids. This CDR3 is CASSVGLETYNEQFF. The CDR3 DNA reads as TGTGCCAGCAGCGTAGGACTAGAAACCTACAATGAGCAGTTCTTC. Combining the CDR3 with reference TRBV9 and TRBJ2-1 gives the whole variable domain DSGVTQTPKHLITATGQRVTLRCSPRSGDLSVYWYQQSLDQGLQFLIQYYNGEERAKGNILERFSAQQFPDLHSELNLSSLELGDSALYFCASSVGLETYNEQFFGPGTRLTVL.

The rearrangement uses TRBV13 and TRBJ1-5; TRBD1 might be the D (5 bases). Germline lookup yields CDR1 PRHDT and CDR2 FYEKMQ (reference sequence). V lost 0 bases and J lost 6, with 12 bases in between. CDR3 length: 15 amino acids. CDR3 sequence reads: CASSLGSRVGQPQHF. CDR3 DNA sequence: TGTGCCAGCAGCTTAGGGTCCAGGGTGGGTCAGCCCCAGCATTTT. The whole variable domain, filled in from reference TRBV13 and TRBJ1-5, reads AAGVIQSPRHLIKEKRETATLKCYPIPRHDTVYWYQQGPGQDPQFLISFYEKMQSDKGSIPDRFSAQQFSDYHSELNMSSLELGDSALYFCASSLGSRVGQPQHFGDGTRLSIL.

The chain carries TRBV5-1 and TRBJ2-5, with 11 bases identical to TRBD2. There are 15 residues in the CDR3. Germline CDR1 is SGHRS and CDR2 is YFSETQ. Germline trimming cut 5 bases from V and 5 bases from J; bases unmatched to any gene: 8. The CDR3 bases are TGCGCCAGCAGTGTAGCGGGAGGGCTCGGCGAGACCCAGTACTTC. This gives the protein CASSVAGGLGETQYF. The complete variable domain, with remaining parts taken from reference TRBV5-1 and TRBJ2-5, reads KAGVTQTPRYLIKTRGQQVTLSCSPISGHRSVSWYQQTPGQGLQFLFEYFSETQRNKGNFPGRFSGRQFSNSRSEMNVSTLELGDSALYLCASSVAGGLGETQYFGPGTRLLVL.

This clone was recorded a few times. V and J are TRBV6-4 and TRBJ2-7, with 13 bases that match TRBD2. Trimming removed 8 bases from V and 1 base from J; junction bases left unmatched: 8. The germline CDR1 and CDR2 sequences are MRHNA and SNTAGT. This CDR3 is 16 amino acids long. This CDR3 reads CASEGTSGKLSYEQYF. The CDR3 region has the DNA TGTGCCAGCGAAGGGACTAGCGGGAAATTATCCTACGAGCAGTACTTC.

The chain carries TRBV5-6 and TRBJ1-5, with unresolved D. Germline-derived CDR1 and CDR2 are SGHDT and YYEEEE. The CDR3 sequence is 15 residues long. Trimming shortened V by 0 bases and J by 0 bases, and 7 bases separated the two germline ends. The chain's CDR3 is CASSLAGFSNQPQHF. DNA for the CDR3: TGTGCCAGCAGCTTGGCGGGTTTTAGCAATCAGCCCCAGCATTTT. Complete variable domain (other parts from reference TRBV5-6 and TRBJ1-5): DAGVTQSPTHLIKTRGQQVTLRCSPKSGHDTVSWYQQALGQGPQFIFQYYEEEERQRGNFPDRFSGHQFPNYSSELNVNALLLGDSALYLCASSLAGFSNQPQHFGDGTRLSIL.

Judged by abundance, this clone is medium-sized. Other DNA sequences in the sample encode the same CDR3. The chain employs TRBV5-1 and TRBJ2-2; D remains ambiguous. Germline CDR1 reads SGHRS; CDR2 reads YFSETQ. The V and J ends lost 0 bases and 0 bases respectively, with 6 bases between them. This CDR3 contains 15 residues. Here the CDR3 reads CASSLGGSNTGELFF. In nucleotides, the CDR3 is TGCGCCAGCAGCTTGGGAGGTTCGAACACCGGGGAGCTGTTTTTT.

The chain joins TRBV28 to TRBJ1-2, with a weak D call TRBD1 (5 bases). Germline V CDR1 and CDR2: MDHEN, SYDVKM. The CDR3 totals 16 residues. V gave up 5 bases and J gave up 2 bases, with 18 bases separating them. CDR3 nucleotides: TGTGCCAGCAGTCCCCCGCCCTTGGAGGGGAACTATGGCTACACCTTC. Residues: CASSPPPLEGNYGYTF.

V and J are TRBV28 and TRBJ2-3; perhaps TRBD1 as D (5 bases). The CDR3 runs 14 residues. Between the trimmed V and J ends, which lost 6 bases and 2 bases, there was a span of 12 bases. Germline lookup yields CDR1 MDHEN and CDR2 SYDVKM. The DNA of the CDR3 is TGTGCCAGCAGCCAAGACAGTCACACAGATACGCAGTATTTT. It is translated as CASSQDSHTDTQYF.

The chain has TRBV19 and TRBJ1-2, with TRBD1 as a possible D gene (6 bases). The CDR3 covers 13 residues. The ends were cut back, 6 bases at V and 3 bases at J, with 11 bases in the middle. The germline gives CDR1 LNHDA, CDR2 SQIVND (reference sequence). Here the CDR3 DNA reads TGTGCCAGTAGCGACGACAGGTACTATGGCTACACCTTC. The encoded protein is CASSDDRYYGYTF.

The V call is TRBV11-2, the J call TRBJ1-6, with 7 bases lining up with TRBD1. V trimming: 4 bases; J trimming: 7 bases; junction bases outside the gene matches: 7. Germline CDR1 reads SGHAT; CDR2 reads FQNNGV. CDR3 length equals 15 residues. In nucleotides, the CDR3 is TGTGCCAGCAGCTCACAGGGCAGGGGGAATTCACCCCTCCACTTT. Translated: CASSSQGRGNSPLHF. The full variable domain, rest sourced from reference TRBV11-2 and TRBJ1-6, is EAGVAQSPRYKIIEKRQSVAFWCNPISGHATLYWYQQILGQGPKLLIQFQNNGVVDDSQLPKDRFSAERLKGVDSTLKIQPAKLEDSAVYLCASSSQGRGNSPLHFGNGTRLTVT.